Sequencing of this TCR beta chain was carried out in a study of blood T cell repertoires in COVID-19. Produced via immunoSEQ multiplex PCR; TCRdb's table is partial and in-frame only. The sample lists around 200,000 clones; roughly 85% were seen once. Germline V gene sequence: CDR1 MNHEY, CDR2 SVGAGI. Trimming cost V 6 bases and J 0 bases, with 12 bases left between them. This CDR3 has 15 residues. This rearrangement joins TRBV6-5 to TRBJ1-5, with D possibly matching TRBD1 (5 bases). The source is an elderly woman with acute or convalescent COVID-19. The sequenced sample consisted of peripheral blood. This CDR3 reads CASRIFRDSNQPQHF. CDR3 bases: TGTGCCAGCAGAATCTTCAGGGATAGCAATCAGCCCCAGCATTTT.